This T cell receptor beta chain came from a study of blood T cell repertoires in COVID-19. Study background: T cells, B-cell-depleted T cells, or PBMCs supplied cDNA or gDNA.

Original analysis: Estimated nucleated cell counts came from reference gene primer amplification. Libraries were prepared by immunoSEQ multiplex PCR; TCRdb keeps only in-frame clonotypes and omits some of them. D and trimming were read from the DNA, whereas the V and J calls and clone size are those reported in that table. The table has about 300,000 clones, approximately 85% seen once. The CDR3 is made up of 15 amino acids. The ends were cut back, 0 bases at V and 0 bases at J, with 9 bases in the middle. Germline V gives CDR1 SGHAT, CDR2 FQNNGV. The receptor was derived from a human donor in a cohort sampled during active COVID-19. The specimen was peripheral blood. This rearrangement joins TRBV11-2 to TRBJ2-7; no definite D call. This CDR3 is CASSLDYPGSYEQYF. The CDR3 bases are TGTGCCAGCAGCTTAGATTATCCAGGCTCCTACGAGCAGTACTTC.